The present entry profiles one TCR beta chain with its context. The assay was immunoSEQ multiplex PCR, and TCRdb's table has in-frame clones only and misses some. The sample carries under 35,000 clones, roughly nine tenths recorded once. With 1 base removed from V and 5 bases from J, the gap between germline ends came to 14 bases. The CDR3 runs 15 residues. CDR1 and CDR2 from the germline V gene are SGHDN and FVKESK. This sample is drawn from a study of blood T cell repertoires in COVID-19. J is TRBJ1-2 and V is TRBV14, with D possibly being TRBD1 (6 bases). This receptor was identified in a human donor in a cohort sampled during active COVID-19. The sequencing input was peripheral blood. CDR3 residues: CASSQATGLGYGYTF. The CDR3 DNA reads TGTGCCAGCAGCCAAGCTACAGGGTTAGGGTATGGCTACACCTTC.